The clone carrying this TCR beta chain came up a few times. The antigen remains unidentified. Expressed TCRB transcripts were sequenced because the entire RNA isolate underwent reverse transcription. Generated by immunoSEQ multiplex PCR, the TCRdb table keeps only in-frame clones and is missing some. The table has under 400,000 clones, around an eighth seen once. The record originates from a study of beta chain features in type 1 diabetes. V was cut by 0 bases and J by 0 bases, with 12 bases left in between. Germline values: CDR1 KGHSH, CDR2 LQKENI. The CDR3 totals 17 residues. Overall study findings and caveats: cDNA-based sequencing might over-represent cells highly expressing TCR.

The genes are TRBV18 and TRBJ1-3, with a weak D call TRBD1 (6 bases). The specimen was naive CD4+ T cells from blood. The clonotype originates from a young man in good health. This CDR3 is CASSPPNGQSSGNTIYF. The CDR3 region has the DNA TGTGCCAGCTCACCACCGAATGGACAGAGCTCTGGAAACACCATATATTTT.